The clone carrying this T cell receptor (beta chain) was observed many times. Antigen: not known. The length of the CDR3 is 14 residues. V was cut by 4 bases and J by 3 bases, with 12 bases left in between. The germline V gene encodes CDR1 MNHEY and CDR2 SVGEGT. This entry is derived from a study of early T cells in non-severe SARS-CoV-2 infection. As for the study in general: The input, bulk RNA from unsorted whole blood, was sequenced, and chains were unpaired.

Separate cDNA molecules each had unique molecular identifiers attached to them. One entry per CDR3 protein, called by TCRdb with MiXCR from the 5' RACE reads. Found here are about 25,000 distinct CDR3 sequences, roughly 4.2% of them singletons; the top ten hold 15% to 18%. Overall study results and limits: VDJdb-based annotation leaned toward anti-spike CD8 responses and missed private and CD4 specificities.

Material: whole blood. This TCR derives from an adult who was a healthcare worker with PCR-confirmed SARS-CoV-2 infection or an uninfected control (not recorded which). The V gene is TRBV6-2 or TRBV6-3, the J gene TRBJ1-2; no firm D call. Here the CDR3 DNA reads TGTGCCAGCAGTTTCGCCGTTGACCACTATGGCTACACCTTC. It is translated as CASSFAVDHYGYTF.